A selection of T cell receptor beta chains follows, all from one sample in a study of blood T cell repertoires in COVID-19. Method: immunoSEQ multiplex PCR; TCRdb's copy keeps in-frame clones and lacks some. The sample consists of around 62,000 clones, around 93% of them appearing once. Material for sequencing was peripheral blood. All receptors derive from a man in his 70s with active COVID-19. The CDR3 runs from the conserved cysteine through the conserved F or W. Fields, in order: CDR3 protein, CDR3 length, V gene, clone size, J gene. Some rows mark clone size as missing; the rest say once, few, many or name a class of expanded clone.

CDR3aa: CATSRDNRGLPYEQYF
len: 16
v_gene: TRBV15
abundance: -
j_gene: TRBJ2-7

CDR3aa: CASSPPGGYGYTF
len: 13
v_gene: TRBV18
abundance: -
j_gene: TRBJ1-2

CDR3aa: CASSPPGRTKNIQYF
len: 15
v_gene: TRBV18
abundance: -
j_gene: TRBJ2-4

CDR3aa: CASRGDRVGGDTEAFF
len: 16
v_gene: TRBV19
abundance: -
j_gene: TRBJ1-1

CDR3aa: CASSLLPPGQGTNNYGYTF
len: 19
v_gene: TRBV11-2
abundance: -
j_gene: TRBJ1-2

CDR3aa: CASSLQGGPDTQYF
len: 14
v_gene: TRBV4-3
abundance: -
j_gene: TRBJ2-3

CDR3aa: CASSLAPYNTGELFF
len: 15
v_gene: TRBV5-1
abundance: -
j_gene: TRBJ2-2

CDR3aa: CASSAMGTGGYNEQFF
len: 16
v_gene: TRBV9
abundance: once
j_gene: TRBJ2-1

CDR3aa: CASSPMGGRTGELFF
len: 15
v_gene: TRBV7-3
abundance: -
j_gene: TRBJ2-2

CDR3aa: CASKKGDREKETQYF
len: 15
v_gene: TRBV2
abundance: -
j_gene: TRBJ2-5

CDR3aa: CASSLRQGQDEQFF
len: 14
v_gene: TRBV4-2
abundance: -
j_gene: TRBJ2-1

CDR3aa: CASSTHGREEETQYF
len: 15
v_gene: TRBV9
abundance: -
j_gene: TRBJ2-5

CDR3aa: CASSFSTGNKGYGYTF
len: 16
v_gene: TRBV6-5
abundance: -
j_gene: TRBJ1-2

CDR3aa: CASSVIAGDQQFF
len: 13
v_gene: TRBV2
abundance: -
j_gene: TRBJ2-1

CDR3aa: CASSHPGGVPVGYTF
len: 15
v_gene: TRBV19
abundance: -
j_gene: TRBJ1-2

CDR3aa: CASSYVQGNSPLHF
len: 14
v_gene: TRBV6-2/TRBV6-3
abundance: -
j_gene: TRBJ1-6

CDR3aa: CASSLSGTGRNTIYF
len: 15
v_gene: TRBV27
abundance: -
j_gene: TRBJ1-3

CDR3aa: CASSEGRGGETQYF
len: 14
v_gene: TRBV2
abundance: -
j_gene: TRBJ2-5

CDR3aa: CASSPVSRFEAFF
len: 13
v_gene: TRBV7-9
abundance: -
j_gene: TRBJ1-1

CDR3aa: CASSFGHKETQYF
len: 13
v_gene: TRBV5-1
abundance: -
j_gene: TRBJ2-5

CDR3aa: CASSLRGGGANVLTF
len: 15
v_gene: TRBV9
abundance: -
j_gene: TRBJ2-6

CDR3aa: CASSQTGKAQYF
len: 12
v_gene: TRBV3-1/TRBV3-2
abundance: -
j_gene: TRBJ2-3

CDR3aa: CASSYSAGTYEQYF
len: 14
v_gene: TRBV6-5
abundance: -
j_gene: TRBJ2-7

CDR3aa: CASSVQNEQFF
len: 11
v_gene: TRBV2
abundance: -
j_gene: TRBJ2-1

CDR3aa: CASTWGTGSYNEQFF
len: 15
v_gene: TRBV5-1
abundance: -
j_gene: TRBJ2-1

CDR3aa: CASSPGQGETQYF
len: 13
v_gene: TRBV18
abundance: -
j_gene: TRBJ2-5

CDR3aa: CARSCQLAGDFNEQFF
len: 16
v_gene: TRBV5-3
abundance: -
j_gene: TRBJ2-1

CDR3aa: CASSPTYGTAYGYTF
len: 15
v_gene: TRBV5-6
abundance: -
j_gene: TRBJ1-2

CDR3aa: CASSLFATNEKLFF
len: 14
v_gene: TRBV19
abundance: -
j_gene: TRBJ1-4

CDR3aa: CASSPKGQGSDTQYF
len: 15
v_gene: TRBV7-3
abundance: -
j_gene: TRBJ2-3

CDR3aa: CASSMGRTGGITDTQYF
len: 17
v_gene: TRBV19
abundance: -
j_gene: TRBJ2-3

CDR3aa: CASSQGLDSGGANVLTF
len: 17
v_gene: TRBV3-1/TRBV3-2
abundance: -
j_gene: TRBJ2-6

CDR3aa: CSVKHDSTTEAFF
len: 13
v_gene: TRBV29-1
abundance: -
j_gene: TRBJ1-1

CDR3aa: CASSLVVGGQGLNNEQFF
len: 18
v_gene: TRBV5-1
abundance: -
j_gene: TRBJ2-1

CDR3aa: CASSYGQAGANVLTF
len: 15
v_gene: TRBV6-6
abundance: -
j_gene: TRBJ2-6

CDR3aa: CASSLGDSVPYEQYF
len: 15
v_gene: TRBV7-6
abundance: -
j_gene: TRBJ2-7

CDR3aa: CASSPRRANTEAFF
len: 14
v_gene: TRBV7-2
abundance: -
j_gene: TRBJ1-1

CDR3aa: CASSVVPAGADTQYF
len: 15
v_gene: TRBV9
abundance: -
j_gene: TRBJ2-3

CDR3aa: CASSPEMGGQGSGNTIYF
len: 18
v_gene: TRBV3-1/TRBV3-2
abundance: -
j_gene: TRBJ1-3

CDR3aa: CAISIRDWDTDTQYF
len: 15
v_gene: TRBV10-3
abundance: -
j_gene: TRBJ2-3

CDR3aa: CASRWGQGETNEKLFF
len: 16
v_gene: TRBV19
abundance: -
j_gene: TRBJ1-4

CDR3aa: CASRETGGFNQPQHF
len: 15
v_gene: TRBV6-6
abundance: -
j_gene: TRBJ1-5

CDR3aa: CASSLQWTGPYNEQFF
len: 16
v_gene: TRBV4-2
abundance: -
j_gene: TRBJ2-1

CDR3aa: CASSRQGRNTEAFF
len: 14
v_gene: TRBV7-9
abundance: -
j_gene: TRBJ1-1

CDR3aa: CASGLDATGVTEAFF
len: 15
v_gene: TRBV12-5
abundance: -
j_gene: TRBJ1-1

CDR3aa: CAITGVGDYGYTF
len: 13
v_gene: TRBV10-3
abundance: -
j_gene: TRBJ1-2

CDR3aa: CASSYPGLQMDDGYTF
len: 16
v_gene: TRBV5-4
abundance: -
j_gene: TRBJ1-2

CDR3aa: CASSSRTREQETQYF
len: 15
v_gene: TRBV21-1
abundance: -
j_gene: TRBJ2-5

CDR3aa: CASSLVLETQYF
len: 12
v_gene: TRBV11-3
abundance: -
j_gene: TRBJ2-5

CDR3aa: CASSSGQDLRFF
len: 12
v_gene: TRBV5-1
abundance: -
j_gene: TRBJ2-1

CDR3aa: CASSSRGGESSNQPQHF
len: 17
v_gene: TRBV7-2
abundance: -
j_gene: TRBJ1-5

CDR3aa: CASSATGRGNNEQFF
len: 15
v_gene: TRBV9
abundance: -
j_gene: TRBJ2-1

CDR3aa: CASSSGTTLSYEQYF
len: 15
v_gene: TRBV27
abundance: -
j_gene: TRBJ2-7

CDR3aa: CASSVARGVGNTIYF
len: 15
v_gene: TRBV9
abundance: -
j_gene: TRBJ1-3